Presented here are 17 T cell receptor beta chains from one specimen sequenced in a study of spatial heterogeneity in lung cancer. Time point: sample taken at primary tumor resection. Each CDR3 protein is one row after TCRdb ran MiXCR on the 5' RACE reads. The sample includes 20,000 to 30,000 distinct CDR3 sequences, approximately 4.8% of them seen just once. The sample in question was PBMCs, obtained at surgery. The receptors were gathered from a male donor with early-stage non-small cell lung cancer.

The table lists this clonotype with many counts. The chain links TRBV29-1 to TRBJ1-1; no clear D. Germline V gene data show CDR1 as SQVTM and CDR2 as ANQGSEA. This CDR3 region has 11 residues. The germline V and J ends were trimmed by 4 bases and 5 bases, with 8 bases remaining between them. The CDR3 is CSVGRATEAFF. CDR3 bases: TGCAGCGTTGGTAGGGCGACTGAAGCTTTCTTT.

Comment on this clonotype: Being one base from a much bigger clone, this may be a read error. The V call is TRBV20-1, the J call TRBJ2-1, with TRBD2 matching 9 bases. Matching the DNA end better, TRBJ2-7 makes the J call doubtful. The germline gives CDR1 DFQATT, CDR2 SNEGSKA (reference sequence). The CDR3 contains 16 residues. The CDR3 coding sequence is TGCAGTGCCCCGCTGTGGCTAGCGGGACTGAACAATGAGCAGTACTTC. Protein sequence: CSAPLWLAGLNNEQYF.

This clonotype was found many times. This chain links TRBV20-1 with TRBJ2-1; 12 bases are a match to TRBD1. The CDR3 spans 15 residues. Trimming took 8 bases from V and 4 from J; bases not matched to a gene: 9. Germline V lookup: CDR1 DFQATT, CDR2 SNEGSKA (reference sequence). The CDR3 region is CSLVGTGGEYNEQFF. The CDR3, as DNA: TGCAGTCTCGTCGGGACAGGGGGCGAGTACAATGAGCAGTTCTTC.

This clonotype was picked up many times. The CDR3 loop is CASSLGQGGWGEQFF. CDR3 DNA sequence: TGTGCCAGCAGTCTGGGACAGGGTGGATGGGGTGAGCAGTTCTTC. V usage is TRBV12-3 or TRBV12-4 and J usage is TRBJ2-1, with 9 bases matching TRBD1. The CDR3 runs to 15 residues. Trimming cost V 5 bases and J 9 bases; bases outside gene matches: 11.

The sample holds many counts of this clonotype. V gene TRBV6-6 combines with J gene TRBJ2-3; 8 bases are a match to TRBD2. V gave up 2 bases and J gave up 1 base; unmatched junction bases: 2. Germline V gene sequence: CDR1 MNHNY, CDR2 SVGAGI (reference sequence). This CDR3 is 15 amino acids long. CDR3 in DNA: TGTGCCAGCAGTTACACGGGGGGGCGCACAGATACGCAGTATTTT. This codes for CASSYTGGRTDTQYF.

This clonotype came up many times. The CDR3 reads CASSLGRDSGANVLTF. The CDR3 DNA reads TGTGCCAGCAGCTTAGGGAGGGACTCTGGGGCCAACGTCCTGACTTTC. The J gene is TRBJ2-6, the V gene TRBV7-8, with D possibly being TRBD2 (6 bases). The CDR3 has 16 residues. Germline CDR1 reads SGHVS; CDR2 reads FQNEAQ. Trimming stripped 1 base from V and 0 bases from J, with 7 bases between.

This clonotype has at least ten counts. A junction boundary mismatches the germline segment, possibly from a read error. This chain connects TRBV20-1 to TRBJ2-3; D is perhaps TRBD2 (5 bases). The CDR3 spans 17 residues. Germline CDR1 reads DFQATT; CDR2 reads SNEGSKA (reference sequence). The CDR3 DNA sequence: TGCAGTGGTAGATCTCCCGGGGTTATCAAAGGCACAGATACGCAGTATTTT. It yields the protein CSGRSPGVIKGTDTQYF.

As to this clonotype: A much larger clone lies one base from this, so it may be a read error. V is TRBV6-4 and J is TRBJ2-7; weak D call: TRBD1 (6 bases). The CDR3 totals 16 residues. Germline assignment: CDR1 MRHNA and CDR2 SNTAGT. V was pared by 7 bases and J by 3 bases, with 22 bases between. CDR3 coding DNA: TGTGCCAGCAACCCCAGATCCACAGGGCTTAGCTACGAGCAGTACTTC. It translates to CASNPRSTGLSYEQYF.

This clonotype was recorded many times. The chain has TRBV28 and TRBJ2-7; TRBD1 matches at 7 bases. Germline V CDR1 and CDR2: MDHEN, SYDVKM. The CDR3 loop spans 14 amino acids. V lost 5 bases, J lost 5 bases, and 9 bases stayed unmatched. The CDR3: CASSVQQGRDEQYF. Written as DNA, the CDR3 is TGTGCCAGCAGTGTTCAACAGGGGCGGGACGAGCAGTACTTC. Drawing the rest from reference TRBV28 and TRBJ2-7, the complete variable domain is DVKVTQSSRYLVKRTGEKVFLECVQDMDHENMFWYRQDPGLGLRLIYFSYDVKMKEKGDIPEGYSVSREKKERFSLILESASTNQTSMYLCASSVQQGRDEQYFGPGTRLTVT.

This clonotype was observed at least ten times. The chain combines TRBV6-6 with TRBJ1-2, with no clear D. V was trimmed by 0 bases and J by 2 bases, leaving 13 bases between them. The CDR3 contains 16 residues. Per the germline V gene, CDR1 is MNHNY and CDR2 is SVGAGI (reference sequence). CDR3 region: CASSYSTVGRNYGYTF. CDR3 DNA: TGTGCCAGCAGTTACTCGACTGTTGGTAGAAACTATGGCTACACCTTC.

This clonotype has a count of ten or more. The J gene is TRBJ2-3, the V gene TRBV11-2; 11 nucleotides align to TRBD2. With V trimmed by 6 bases and J by 6 bases, 8 bases remained unmatched. The CDR3 consists of 15 residues. Germline loops: CDR1 SGHAT, CDR2 FQNNGV. The CDR3 DNA follows: TGTGCCAGCAGTAATAACCCTAGCGGGAGGGATACGCAGTATTTT. Translation gives CASSNNPSGRDTQYF.

This clonotype showed up many times. This chain connects TRBV7-8 to TRBJ2-5, with D unresolved. V gave up 5 bases and J gave up 3 bases, with 16 bases separating them. Germline assignment: CDR1 SGHVS and CDR2 FQNEAQ. This CDR3 spans 15 amino acids. CDR3 loop: CASSIAWPEKETQYF. The CDR3 DNA follows: TGTGCCAGCAGCATCGCGTGGCCCGAAAAAGAGACCCAGTACTTC.

The chain couples TRBV3-1 to TRBJ1-1, with D hard to call. V was cut by 1 base and J by 3 bases, with 9 bases left in between. This CDR3 has 14 residues. CDR1 is LGHDT, CDR2 YNNKEL, per germline (reference sequence). CDR3 coding DNA: TGTGCCAGCAGCCAAGGATATACCCACACTGAAGCTTTCTTT. Protein product: CASSQGYTHTEAFF.

The sample holds many counts of this clonotype. The chain employs TRBV14 and TRBJ2-3, with a tentative D call TRBD1 (6 bases). The CDR3 is 14 residues long. Trimming cost V 10 bases and J 8 bases, with 22 bases left between them. Germline CDR1 and CDR2: SGHDN and FVKESK. CDR3 nucleotide sequence: TGTGCCACCAAGTTTCCGGGACAAGGTGGTACGCAGTATTTT. The encoded protein is CATKFPGQGGTQYF.

This clonotype was recorded at least ten times. This sequence joins TRBV6-6 and TRBJ1-4; D remains unclear. Trimming took off 6 bases at V and 8 bases at J, with 16 bases between the two ends. This CDR3 has 14 residues. The germline CDR1 and CDR2 sequences are MNHNY and SVGAGI (reference sequence). CDR3 sequence: CASSKDGQWEKLFF. CDR3 nucleotides: TGTGCCAGCAGCAAGGACGGCCAATGGGAAAAACTGTTTTTT.

This clonotype was recorded at least ten times. The chain combines TRBV5-5 with TRBJ2-3, with D possibly TRBD1 on 6 matching bases. The CDR3 has 16 amino acids. Trimming pared 0 bases from V and 1 base from J, leaving 12 bases between. The V gene's germline CDR1 is SGHKS and CDR2 YYEKEE (reference sequence). CDR3 protein: CASSLGLGARTDTQYF. The DNA of the CDR3 is TGTGCCAGCAGCTTGGGGTTGGGGGCCCGCACAGATACGCAGTATTTT.

Many counts were recorded for this clonotype. V and J are TRBV6-5 and TRBJ2-3, with 11 bases identical to TRBD2. CDR3 length: 18 residues. After removal of 4 bases from V and 3 bases from J, the junction contained 12 bases not matched to a gene. CDR1 and CDR2 from the germline V gene are MNHEY and SVGAGI. The CDR3 DNA is TGTGCCAGCAGTTCTAGCATTCTAGCGGGGGGCGGGACAGATACGCAGTATTTT. Protein product: CASSSSILAGGGTDTQYF.